Given below is one T cell receptor (beta chain) in context. This entry belongs to a study of early stage breast cancer tumors. Some clones are missing from TCRdb's copy, which holds only in-frame ones; the method was immunoSEQ multiplex PCR. The data contain 65,000 to 75,000 clones, around 80% of them seen just once; the ten biggest clones take up approximately 4.5%. V lost 2 bases to trimming and J lost 1 base; unmatched junction nucleotides: 2. CDR3 length: 16 amino acids. Germline assignment: CDR1 SGHAT and CDR2 FQNNGV. The sequence derives from a person in their forties with breast cancer. The rearrangement uses TRBV11-2 and TRBJ2-1, with 10 nucleotides matching TRBD2. The sample comprised blood. This CDR3 is CASSLISGRSYNEQFF. As DNA, the CDR3 is TGTGCCAGCAGCTTAATTAGCGGGAGGTCCTACAATGAGCAGTTCTTC.